The present TCR beta chain was sequenced within a study of blood T cell repertoires in COVID-19. In the authors' workflow: Using reference gene primer amplification, nucleated cell counts were estimated. Using immunoSEQ multiplex PCR, the repertoire was profiled, and TCRdb retains in-frame clones only, with some absent. The DNA gave D and trimming, while V, J and clone size come from that table. The sample has about 320,000 clones, roughly nine tenths seen once. This CDR3 comprises 15 residues. From germline, CDR1 is SGHTA and CDR2 FQGNSA. Losses at the gene ends were 3 bases for V and 5 bases for J; bases not matched to a gene: 5. Study members were between 18 and 89 years old and lived in 24 US regions. Cohorts were assigned according to the clinical history that participants reported. People in the exposed group encountered a COVID-19 case within 2 weeks before entering the study.

The J gene is TRBJ2-2, the V gene TRBV7-2; 8 bases are shared with TRBD1. The sequence was obtained from a woman in her 30s who had been exposed to COVID-19. Sequenced input: PBMCs or T cells enriched from blood (not recorded which). In nucleotides, the CDR3 is TGTGCCAGCAGCTTTGCCACAGGGGGGACCGGGGAGCTGTTTTTT. This codes for CASSFATGGTGELFF.